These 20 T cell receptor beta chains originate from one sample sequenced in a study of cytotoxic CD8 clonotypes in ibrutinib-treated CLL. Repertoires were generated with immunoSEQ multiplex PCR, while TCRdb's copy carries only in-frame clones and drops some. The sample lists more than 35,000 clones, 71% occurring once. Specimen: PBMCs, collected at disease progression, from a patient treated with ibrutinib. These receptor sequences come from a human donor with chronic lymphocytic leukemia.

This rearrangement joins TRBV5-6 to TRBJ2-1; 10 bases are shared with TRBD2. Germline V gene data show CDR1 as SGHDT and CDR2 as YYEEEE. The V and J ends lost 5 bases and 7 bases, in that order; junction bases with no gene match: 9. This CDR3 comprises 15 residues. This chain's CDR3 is CASRTLAGTGNEQFF. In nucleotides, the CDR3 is TGTGCCAGCAGGACACTAGCGGGGACGGGAAATGAGCAGTTCTTC. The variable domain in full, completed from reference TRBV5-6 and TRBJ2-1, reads DAGVTQSPTHLIKTRGQQVTLRCSPKSGHDTVSWYQQALGQGPQFIFQYYEEEERQRGNFPDRFSGHQFPNYSSELNVNALLLGDSALYLCASRTLAGTGNEQFFGPGTRLTVL.

The chain's CDR3 is CASSEINRDRGEQYF. The CDR3 bases are TGTGCCAGCAGTGAAATTAACCGGGACAGGGGCGAGCAGTACTTC. V usage is TRBV6-1 and J usage is TRBJ2-7; TRBD1 agrees at 10 bases. The ends lost 2 bases at V and 6 bases at J; junction bases unmatched: 7. This CDR3 comprises 15 residues. Germline CDR1 is MNHNS and CDR2 is SASEGT.

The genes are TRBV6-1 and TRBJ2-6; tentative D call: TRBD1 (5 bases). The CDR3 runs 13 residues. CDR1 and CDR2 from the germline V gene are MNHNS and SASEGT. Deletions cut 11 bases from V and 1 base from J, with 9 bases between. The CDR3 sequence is CAARASGANVLTF. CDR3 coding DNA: TGTGCCGCCAGGGCTTCTGGGGCCAACGTCCTGACTTTC.

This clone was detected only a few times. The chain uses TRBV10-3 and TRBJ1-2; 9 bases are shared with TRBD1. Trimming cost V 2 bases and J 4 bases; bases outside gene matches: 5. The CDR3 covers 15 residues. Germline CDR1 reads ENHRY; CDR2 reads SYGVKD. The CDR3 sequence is CAISEGTGPIYGYTF. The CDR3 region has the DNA TGTGCCATCAGTGAGGGGACAGGGCCCATCTATGGCTACACCTTC.

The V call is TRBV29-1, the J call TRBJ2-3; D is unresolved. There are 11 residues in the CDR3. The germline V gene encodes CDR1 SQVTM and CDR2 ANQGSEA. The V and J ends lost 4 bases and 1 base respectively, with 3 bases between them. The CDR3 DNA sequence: TGCAGCGTTGGTGGCACAGATACGCAGTATTTT. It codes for CSVGGTDTQYF.

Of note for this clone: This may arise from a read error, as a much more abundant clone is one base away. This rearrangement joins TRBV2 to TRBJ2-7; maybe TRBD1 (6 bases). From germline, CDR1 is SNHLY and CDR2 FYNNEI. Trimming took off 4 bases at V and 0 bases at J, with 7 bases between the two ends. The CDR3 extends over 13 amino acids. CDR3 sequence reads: CASSGDTSYEQYF. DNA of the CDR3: TGTGCCAGCAGTGGGGACACCTCCTACGAGCAGTACTTC.

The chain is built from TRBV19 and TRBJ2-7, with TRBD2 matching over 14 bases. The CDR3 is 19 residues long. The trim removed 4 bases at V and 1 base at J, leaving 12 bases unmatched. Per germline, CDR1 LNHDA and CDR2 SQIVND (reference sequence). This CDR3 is CASSRLPGLAGVGSYEQYF. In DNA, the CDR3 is TGTGCCAGTAGTAGACTCCCGGGACTAGCGGGGGTCGGATCCTACGAGCAGTACTTC. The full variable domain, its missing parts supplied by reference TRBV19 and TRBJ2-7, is DGGITQSPKYLFRKEGQNVTLSCEQNLNHDAMYWYRQDPGQGLRLIYYSQIVNDFQKGDIAEGYSVSREKKESFPLTVTSAQKNPTAFYLCASSRLPGLAGVGSYEQYFGPGTRLTVT.

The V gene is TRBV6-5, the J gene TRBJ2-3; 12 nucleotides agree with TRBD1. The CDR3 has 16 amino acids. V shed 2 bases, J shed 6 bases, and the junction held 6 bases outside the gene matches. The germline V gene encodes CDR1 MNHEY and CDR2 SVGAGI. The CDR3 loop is CASSYGTGGSMDTQYF. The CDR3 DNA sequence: TGTGCCAGCAGTTACGGGACAGGGGGCAGTATGGATACGCAGTATTTT.

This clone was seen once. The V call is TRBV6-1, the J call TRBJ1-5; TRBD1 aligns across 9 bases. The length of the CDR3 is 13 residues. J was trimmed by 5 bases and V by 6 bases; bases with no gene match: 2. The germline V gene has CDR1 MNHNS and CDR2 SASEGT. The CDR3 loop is CASRGQGYQPQHF. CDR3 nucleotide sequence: TGTGCCAGCAGGGGACAGGGCTATCAGCCCCAGCATTTT.

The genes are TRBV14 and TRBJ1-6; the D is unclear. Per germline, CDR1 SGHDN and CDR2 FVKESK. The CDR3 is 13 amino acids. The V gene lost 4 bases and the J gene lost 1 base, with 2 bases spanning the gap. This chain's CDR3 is CASSRSYNSPLHF. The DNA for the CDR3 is TGTGCCAGCAGCCGATCCTATAATTCACCCCTCCACTTT.

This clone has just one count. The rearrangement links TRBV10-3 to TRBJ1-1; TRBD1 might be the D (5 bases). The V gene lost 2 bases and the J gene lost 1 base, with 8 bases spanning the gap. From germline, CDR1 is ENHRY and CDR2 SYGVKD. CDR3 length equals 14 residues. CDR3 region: CAISERGQNTEAFF. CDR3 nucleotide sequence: TGTGCCATCAGTGAGAGGGGTCAGAACACTGAAGCTTTCTTT.

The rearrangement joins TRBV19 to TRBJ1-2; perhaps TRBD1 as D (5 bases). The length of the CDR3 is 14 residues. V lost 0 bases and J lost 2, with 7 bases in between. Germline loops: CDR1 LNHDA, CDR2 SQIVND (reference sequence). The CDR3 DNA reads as TGTGCCAGTAGTATAGATGGGGGGAACTATGGCTACACCTTC. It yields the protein CASSIDGGNYGYTF.

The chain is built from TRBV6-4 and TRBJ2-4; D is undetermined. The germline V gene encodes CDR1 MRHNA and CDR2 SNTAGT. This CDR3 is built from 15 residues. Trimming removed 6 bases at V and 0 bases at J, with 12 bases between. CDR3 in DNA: TGTGCCAGCAGGGCGGCCAATAAAGCCAAAAACATTCAGTACTTC. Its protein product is CASRAANKAKNIQYF.

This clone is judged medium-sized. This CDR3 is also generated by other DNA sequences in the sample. The chain's CDR3 is CASSDGVSGNTIYF. The CDR3 DNA follows: TGTGCCAGCAGTGACGGGGTCTCTGGAAACACCATATATTTT. This chain joins TRBV6-1 and TRBJ1-3; D unresolved. This CDR3 spans 14 amino acids. V was shortened by 3 bases and J by 0 bases, with 6 bases between the two germline ends. Germline values: CDR1 MNHNS, CDR2 SASEGT.

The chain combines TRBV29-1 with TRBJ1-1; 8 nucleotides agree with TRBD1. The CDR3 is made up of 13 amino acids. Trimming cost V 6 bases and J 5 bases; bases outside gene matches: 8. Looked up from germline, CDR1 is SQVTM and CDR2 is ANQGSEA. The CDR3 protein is CSVNGQGVTEAFF. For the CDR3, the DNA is TGCAGCGTCAATGGACAGGGAGTAACTGAAGCTTTCTTT.

CDR3 region: CASSSGGSYNSPLHF. In DNA form, the CDR3 reads TGCGCCAGCAGCTCTGGTGGGTCCTATAATTCACCCCTCCACTTT. The chain combines TRBV5-1 with TRBJ1-6; D not resolved. The CDR3 spans 15 residues. The germline CDR1 and CDR2 sequences are SGHRS and YFSETQ. V was clipped by 3 bases and J by 1 base, with 8 bases between them.

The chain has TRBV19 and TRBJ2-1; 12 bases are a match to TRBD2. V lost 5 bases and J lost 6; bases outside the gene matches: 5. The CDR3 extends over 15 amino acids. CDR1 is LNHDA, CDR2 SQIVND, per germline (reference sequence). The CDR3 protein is CASSETSGGLNEQFF. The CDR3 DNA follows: TGTGCCAGTAGTGAGACTAGCGGGGGCCTCAATGAGCAGTTCTTC.

CDR3 loop: CASSIGGGYLNEQYF. DNA for the CDR3: TGTGCCAGTAGTATTGGGGGGGGCTATTTGAACGAGCAGTACTTC. V gene TRBV19 combines with J gene TRBJ2-7; perhaps TRBD2 as D (7 bases). Germline lookup yields CDR1 LNHDA and CDR2 SQIVND (reference sequence). CDR3 length: 15 residues. Trimming took off 3 bases at V and 5 bases at J, with 17 bases between the two ends.

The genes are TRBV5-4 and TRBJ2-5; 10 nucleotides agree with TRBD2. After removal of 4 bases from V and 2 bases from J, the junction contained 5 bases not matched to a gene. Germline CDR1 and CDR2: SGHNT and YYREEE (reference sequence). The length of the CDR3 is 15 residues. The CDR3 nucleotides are TGTGCCAGCAGCCTTACTAGCGGGGCGCAAGAGACCCAGTACTTC. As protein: CASSLTSGAQETQYF.

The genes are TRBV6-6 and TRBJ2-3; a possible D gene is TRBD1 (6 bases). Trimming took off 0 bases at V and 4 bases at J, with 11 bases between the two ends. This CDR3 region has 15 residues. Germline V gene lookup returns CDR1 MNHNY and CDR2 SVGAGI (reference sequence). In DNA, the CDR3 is TGTGCCAGCAGTTACTCGAGTCAGGGGTCAGATACGCAGTATTTT. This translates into CASSYSSQGSDTQYF.